This T cell receptor (beta chain) was sequenced in a study of shared clonotypes between healthy human individuals. Clones were read by immunoSEQ multiplex PCR, and TCRdb kept only the in-frame ones, dropping some. The sample shows 780,000 or so clones, over 60% of them seen only once. V lost 6 bases to trimming and J lost 0 bases; unmatched junction nucleotides: 11. The CDR3 has 16 residues. Germline-derived CDR1 and CDR2 are GTSNPN and SVGIG (reference sequence). Study donors comprised healthy, HIV-negative adults devoid of recent acute infection or vaccination. Sequenced input: memory CD4+ T cells sorted from blood. Subset indicated: CD45RA-negative fraction. The chain employs TRBV30 and TRBJ1-5; 7 nucleotides line up with TRBD1. This sequence originates from a woman under 40 in good health. The CDR3 loop reads CACLQGSRYSNQPQHF. The CDR3 DNA reads as TGTGCCTGTCTACAGGGGTCTCGATATAGCAATCAGCCCCAGCATTTT.